This T cell receptor (beta chain) was retrieved from a study of blood T cell repertoires in COVID-19. For the study at large: PBMCs, B-cell-depleted T cells, or T cells provided the cDNA or gDNA that made up the material.

Germline trimming cut 1 base from V and 0 bases from J; bases unmatched to any gene: 8. CDR1 and CDR2 (germline): MNHNS, SASEGT. The CDR3 extends over 18 amino acids. Repertoires were generated with immunoSEQ multiplex PCR, while TCRdb's copy carries only in-frame clones and drops some. Counted here are about 270,000 clones, about 89% occurring once; the ten biggest clones make up roughly 8%. This chain connects TRBV6-1 to TRBJ1-4, with TRBD1 matching 7 bases. The source material was peripheral blood. This sequence originates from a man in his forties with active or convalescent COVID-19. CDR3 nucleotide sequence: TGTGCCAGCAGTGAAGGGTGGGGACAGACAGCAACTAATGAAAAACTGTTTTTT. Translated, it gives CASSEGWGQTATNEKLFF.